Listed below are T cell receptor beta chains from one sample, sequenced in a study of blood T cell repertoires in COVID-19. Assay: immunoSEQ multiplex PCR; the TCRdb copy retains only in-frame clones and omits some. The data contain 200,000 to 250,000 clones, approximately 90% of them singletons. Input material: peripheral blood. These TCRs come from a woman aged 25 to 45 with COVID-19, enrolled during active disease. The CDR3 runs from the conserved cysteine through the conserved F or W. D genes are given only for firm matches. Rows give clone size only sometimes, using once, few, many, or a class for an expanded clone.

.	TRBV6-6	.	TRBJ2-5	CASSYSMAEGQTQYF	TGTGCCAGCAGTTACTCGATGGCGGAGGGTCAGACCCAGTACTTC
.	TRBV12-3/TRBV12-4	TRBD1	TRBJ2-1	CASSSPETGKFF	TGTGCCAGCAGTTCTCCCGAGACAGGGAAGTTCTTC
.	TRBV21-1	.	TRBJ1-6	CASSKPRDRSNSPLHF	TGTGCCAGCAGCAAACCCCGGGACAGGAGTAATTCACCCCTCCACTTT
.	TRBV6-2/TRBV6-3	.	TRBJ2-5	CASSYWGGLGVIRETQYF	TGTGCCAGCAGTTATTGGGGGGGCTTAGGTGTAATCCGAGAGACCCAGTACTTC
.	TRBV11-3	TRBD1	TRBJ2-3	CASSSRTGTYTDTQYF	TGTGCCAGCAGCTCACGGACAGGGACGTACACAGATACGCAGTATTTT
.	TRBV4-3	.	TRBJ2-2	CASSQEAANTGELFF	TGCGCCAGCAGCCAAGAGGCGGCTAACACCGGGGAGCTGTTTTTT
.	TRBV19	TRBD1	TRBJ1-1	CASTPRQGWNTEAFF	TGTGCCAGTACCCCAAGACAGGGGTGGAACACTGAAGCTTTCTTT
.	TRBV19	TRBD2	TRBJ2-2	CASSLWLAGSRTGELFF	TGTGCCAGTAGTCTATGGCTAGCGGGGTCCAGAACCGGGGAGCTGTTTTTT
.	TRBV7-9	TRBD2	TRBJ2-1	CASSLGPGLAGGEDEQFF	TGTGCCAGCAGCTTAGGTCCTGGACTAGCGGGAGGGGAAGATGAGCAGTTCTTC
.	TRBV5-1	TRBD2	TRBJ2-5	CASSPGLAGGQETQYF	TGCGCCAGCAGCCCGGGACTAGCGGGAGGTCAAGAGACCCAGTACTTC
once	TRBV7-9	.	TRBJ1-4	CASSLTRGVGEKLFF	TGTGCCAGCAGCTTAACTCGCGGGGTGGGCGAAAAACTGTTTTTT
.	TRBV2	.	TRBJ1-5	CASSEGGYQPQHF	TGTGCCAGCAGTGAAGGGGGCTATCAGCCCCAGCATTTT
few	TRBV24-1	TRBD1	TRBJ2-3	CATSDFEGDRGRTDTQYF	TGTGCCACCAGTGATTTCGAGGGGGACAGGGGGAGGACAGATACGCAGTATTTT